The rows below give T cell receptor beta chains drawn from one sample of a study of identical twins. TCRdb analysed the 5' RACE reads with MiXCR anew, one entry per CDR3 protein. The sample carries roughly 1.6 million distinct CDR3 sequences, about 31% recorded once. Input material: cord blood. The receptors stem from a newborn girl in good health. Both conserved end residues are part of each CDR3. The D gene is left open where the match is weak. A clone size is listed for some rows: how often the clone was seen (once, few, many), or a class if it is expanded.

>-|TRBV29-1|TRBJ2-7|-
CSVGWNRGNEQYF
>-|TRBV29-1|TRBJ1-1|few
CSVAGRTSDTEAFF
>-|TRBV28|TRBJ1-5|few
CASSLWAGGNQPQHF
>-|TRBV19|TRBJ2-3|-
CASSIEGLLPTQYF
>-|TRBV5-6|TRBJ2-5|few
CASSLPGYFETQYF
>-|TRBV12-3/TRBV12-4|TRBJ2-7|few
CASSFETVYEQYF
>TRBD1|TRBV7-2|TRBJ1-1|-
CASSFGQGMGTEAFF
>-|TRBV7-9|TRBJ1-2|-
CATGTSYGYTF
>-|TRBV7-9|TRBJ2-1|-
CASSPFRTVGENEQFF
>TRBD2|TRBV28|TRBJ2-1|once
CASSRPWGLAGSYNEQFF
>-|TRBV20-1|TRBJ2-3|few
CSARKARGLTDTQYF
>-|TRBV6-1|TRBJ2-3|-
CASKVHSTDTQYF
>-|TRBV10-2|TRBJ1-2|-
CASSESTLYGYTF
>-|TRBV6-5|TRBJ2-4|few
CASKLGALAKNIQYF
>TRBD1|TRBV5-1|TRBJ1-2|-
CASSWTGGEGGYTF
>TRBD1|TRBV20-1|TRBJ1-5|-
CSAYQGVNQPQHF
>TRBD2|TRBV20-1|TRBJ2-7|-
CSARVHAGLASYEQYF
>TRBD1|TRBV9|TRBJ1-2|-
CASSDDRAGYTF
>TRBD2|TRBV7-2|TRBJ2-1|-
CASSLQGTSGANEQFF
>TRBD2|TRBV2|TRBJ2-3|once
CASRPGLAGAGTQYF
>TRBD1|TRBV27|TRBJ2-6|-
CASARQGASGANVLTF
>-|TRBV4-1|TRBJ2-1|-
CASSQVPTVRNEQFF
>TRBD2|TRBV2|TRBJ2-1|-
CAGRTSDYEQFF
>-|TRBV3-1|TRBJ2-3|-
CASSHDRLWGTDTQYF
>-|TRBV25-1|TRBJ2-7|few
CASSDDRSSYEQYF
>-|TRBV11-2|TRBJ2-1|few
CASSIVRDLFHEQFF